A single sample gave rise to the 26 T cell receptor beta chains below, sequenced in a study of cytomegalovirus exposure and HLA in healthy donors. With 60 Vbeta and 13 Jbeta primers, the PCR was carried out. Clones were read by immunoSEQ multiplex PCR, and TCRdb kept only the in-frame ones, dropping some. This sample has approximately 160,000 clones, with around 68% found just once. Sequencing was carried out using PBMCs. The receptor set was obtained from a man in his forties or fifties in good health and CMV-seronegative.

The chain carries TRBV5-1 and TRBJ2-1; a weak D match, TRBD1 (6 bases). Germline V lookup: CDR1 SGHRS, CDR2 YFSETQ. CDR3 size: 14 residues. The V end was cut by 4 bases, the J end by 9 bases, with 17 bases between. The CDR3 loop is CASSGVTGLGEQFF. The CDR3 DNA reads as TGCGCCAGCAGCGGGGTGACAGGATTGGGTGAGCAGTTCTTC.

This clone was counted only a few times. The genes are TRBV7-9 and TRBJ1-2, with 8 bases fitting TRBD1. Germline trimming cut 5 bases from V and 2 bases from J; bases unmatched to any gene: 7. Germline CDR1 and CDR2: SEHNR and FQNEAQ (reference sequence). The CDR3 is 15 residues long. The CDR3 nucleotides are TGTGCCAGCAGCCCCAGGACAGGGCTAAACTATGGCTACACCTTC. Amino acids: CASSPRTGLNYGYTF.

V gene TRBV18 combines with J gene TRBJ2-7, with 8 bases matching TRBD1. Germline CDR1 reads KGHSH; CDR2 reads LQKENI. V shed 5 bases and J 2 bases; nucleotides not matched to a gene: 2. The CDR3 is made up of 13 amino acids. The DNA for the CDR3 is TGTGCCAGCTCAACACAGGGGGCCTACGAGCAGTACTTC. It translates to CASSTQGAYEQYF.

The chain couples TRBV7-2 to TRBJ2-7, with a possible D match to TRBD1 (6 bases). The germline CDR1 and CDR2 sequences are SGHTA and FQGNSA. Between the trimmed V and J ends, which lost 5 bases and 3 bases, there was a span of 11 bases. This CDR3 region has 13 residues. In nucleotides, the CDR3 is TGTGCCAGCAGCCCGACAGGAAACTACGAGCAGTACTTC. It specifies CASSPTGNYEQYF.

The chain carries TRBV15 and TRBJ2-7, with 9 bases fitting TRBD1. CDR1 is LNHNV, CDR2 YYDKDF, per germline (reference sequence). CDR3 length: 16 amino acids. J gave up 6 bases and V 3 bases, and 12 bases lay outside the gene matches. The CDR3 sequence: CATSSPNRGLHVEQYF. CDR3 DNA: TGTGCCACCAGCAGTCCCAACAGGGGGCTTCATGTCGAGCAGTACTTC.

The V and J genes are TRBV5-1 and TRBJ1-4; D might be TRBD1 (6 bases). The germline V gene has CDR1 SGHRS and CDR2 YFSETQ. The CDR3 has 16 amino acids. Deletions cut 0 bases from V and 3 bases from J, with 12 bases between. Written as DNA, the CDR3 is TGCGCCAGCAGCTTGGTCGGGGGGCTTGCTAATGAAAAACTGTTTTTT. Translation: CASSLVGGLANEKLFF. Full variable domain (remainder filled in from reference TRBV5-1 and TRBJ1-4): KAGVTQTPRYLIKTRGQQVTLSCSPISGHRSVSWYQQTPGQGLQFLFEYFSETQRNKGNFPGRFSGRQFSNSRSEMNVSTLELGDSALYLCASSLVGGLANEKLFFGSGTQLSVL.

This chain uses TRBV29-1 with TRBJ1-2, with D unresolved. V dropped 4 bases and J dropped 4 bases, with 10 bases sitting between them. The CDR3 consists of 12 residues. From germline, CDR1 is SQVTM and CDR2 ANQGSEA. CDR3 region: CSVAEASYGYTF. Here the CDR3 DNA reads TGCAGCGTTGCAGAGGCCAGCTATGGCTACACCTTC.

This chain links TRBV2 with TRBJ1-6; possible D gene TRBD1, 5 bases. Deletions cut 4 bases from V and 7 bases from J, with 11 bases between. The CDR3 is 14 residues long. Germline V gives CDR1 SNHLY, CDR2 FYNNEI. In DNA form, the CDR3 reads TGTGCCAGCAGTGGGGGCGGACCCAATTCACCCCTCCACTTT. Its protein is CASSGGGPNSPLHF.

This clone was observed a handful of times. The rearrangement links TRBV6-5 to TRBJ1-1; maybe TRBD1 (6 bases). The germline V gene encodes CDR1 MNHEY and CDR2 SVGAGI. The CDR3 extends over 13 amino acids. The germline V and J ends were trimmed by 5 bases and 5 bases, with 12 bases remaining between them. CDR3 coding DNA: TGTGCCAGCAGTAGACAGGAAGGAACTGAAGCTTTCTTT. It codes for CASSRQEGTEAFF.

The chain recombines TRBV9 with TRBJ2-3, with 13 bases that match TRBD2. CDR1 is SGDLS, CDR2 YYNGEE, per germline. The CDR3 length is 16 residues. V gave up 7 bases and J gave up 6 bases; unmatched junction bases: 11. The CDR3 DNA is TGTGCCAGCGGAATCTCGGGACTAGCGGGGAGGGATACGCAGTATTTT. Its protein product is CASGISGLAGRDTQYF.

The sample holds a few counts of this clone. The chain joins TRBV5-1 to TRBJ2-7, with D perhaps matching TRBD1 (6 bases). The germline V and J ends were trimmed by 4 bases and 0 bases, with 11 bases remaining between them. This CDR3 spans 14 amino acids. Germline-derived CDR1 and CDR2 are SGHRS and YFSETQ. CDR3 DNA sequence: TGCGCCAGCAGCACTGACAGGAGCTCCTACGAGCAGTACTTC. As protein: CASSTDRSSYEQYF.

This CDR3 reads CASSFSRETQYF. CDR3 in DNA: TGTGCCAGCAGCTTTTCCAGGGAGACCCAGTACTTC. This rearrangement joins TRBV11-2 to TRBJ2-5; D gene unclear. This CDR3 is built from 12 residues. Germline V gives CDR1 SGHAT, CDR2 FQNNGV. V lost 3 bases to trimming and J lost 5 bases, with 7 bases between them.

This clone was observed once. The V call is TRBV12-2, the J call TRBJ2-5; the table's D call, TRBD2, was not checked against the DNA. The DNA end lines up better with TRBJ2-7; the J call may be wrong. TRBV12-2 is a pseudogene locus. The CDR3 covers 13 residues. The CDR3 region is CASRLGGFYEQYF. The CDR3 DNA reads TGTGCAAGTCGCCTAGGCGGCTTCTACGAGCAGTACTTC.

The chain has TRBV28 and TRBJ1-6; perhaps TRBD1 as D (6 bases). V gave up 6 bases and J gave up 10 bases, with 13 bases separating them. From germline, CDR1 is MDHEN and CDR2 SYDVKM. The CDR3 loop spans 13 amino acids. The DNA of the CDR3 is TGTGCCAGCAGGGGCGGGGGGGGCTCACCCCTCCACTTT. It is translated as CASRGGGGSPLHF.

V usage is TRBV27 and J usage is TRBJ2-7; TRBD1 matches 8 bases. CDR3 length: 15 residues. Per germline, CDR1 MNHEY and CDR2 SMNVEV (reference sequence). V dropped 0 bases and J dropped 1; count of bases not matched to a gene: 2. The CDR3 DNA is TGTGCCAGCAGTTTATCCGGGACAGGATCCTACGAGCAGTACTTC. Amino acids: CASSLSGTGSYEQYF.

This chain uses TRBV10-3 with TRBJ2-1, with 10 bases aligning to TRBD1. J was trimmed by 7 bases and V by 7 bases; bases with no gene match: 7. CDR1 and CDR2 (germline): ENHRY, SYGVKD. CDR3 length: 14 amino acids. The CDR3 region is CAITAGTGVNEQFF. The CDR3 nucleotides are TGTGCCATCACCGCCGGGACAGGGGTAAATGAGCAGTTCTTC.

The chain has TRBV7-9 and TRBJ2-3; 8 nucleotides agree with TRBD2. Germline V gives CDR1 SEHNR, CDR2 FQNEAQ (reference sequence). This CDR3 comprises 15 residues. Losses at the gene ends were 0 bases for V and 3 bases for J; bases not matched to a gene: 2. DNA of the CDR3: TGTGCCAGCAGCTTAGCTAGCGGGGCAACAGATACGCAGTATTTT. As protein: CASSLASGATDTQYF.

The chain employs TRBV20-1 and TRBJ2-1; D remains unclear. From germline, CDR1 is DFQATT and CDR2 SNEGSKA (reference sequence). V lost 2 bases and J 15 bases, leaving 14 bases between the germline ends. The CDR3 loop spans 11 amino acids. CDR3 loop: CSARIGDRRFF. The CDR3 DNA reads as TGCAGTGCTAGAATAGGAGATCGGCGGTTCTTC.

The chain is built from TRBV2 and TRBJ1-2; TRBD1 aligns across 9 bases. This CDR3 comprises 15 residues. CDR1 and CDR2 (germline): SNHLY, FYNNEI. Trimming removed 1 base from V and 7 bases from J; junction bases left unmatched: 7. CDR3: CASSEGWDRASGYTF. CDR3 DNA: TGTGCCAGCAGTGAAGGATGGGACAGGGCGTCTGGCTACACCTTC.

This chain uses TRBV7-9 with TRBJ2-5; D remains ambiguous. Trimming stripped 2 bases from V and 2 bases from J, with 3 bases between. The CDR3 length is 12 residues. Germline values: CDR1 SEHNR, CDR2 FQNEAQ (reference sequence). CDR3 in DNA: TGTGCCAGCAGCTTACTTCAAGAGACCCAGTACTTC. This codes for CASSLLQETQYF.

The rearrangement links TRBV6-5 to TRBJ1-1, with 7 nucleotides matching TRBD1. Losses at the gene ends were 7 bases for V and 6 bases for J; bases not matched to a gene: 8. This CDR3 region has 13 residues. Germline V lookup: CDR1 MNHEY, CDR2 SVGAGI. CDR3 in amino acids: CASKRQGVAEAFF. In DNA, the CDR3 is TGTGCCAGCAAAAGACAGGGTGTGGCTGAAGCTTTCTTT.

This clone was counted only a few times. The rearrangement uses TRBV5-4 and TRBJ2-7; 8 bases fit TRBD1. V lost 2 bases and J lost 5; bases outside the gene matches: 6. This CDR3 spans 14 amino acids. The germline V gene has CDR1 SGHNT and CDR2 YYREEE (reference sequence). This CDR3 reads CASSFDRGNHEQYF. CDR3 in DNA: TGTGCCAGCAGCTTTGACAGGGGTAACCACGAGCAGTACTTC.

The chain is built from TRBV4-1 and TRBJ2-3; 14 bases map to TRBD2. Per germline, CDR1 MGHRA and CDR2 YSYEKL. The CDR3 is 20 residues long. The V and J ends lost 0 bases and 2 bases, in that order; junction bases with no gene match: 10. The CDR3 DNA reads TGCGCCAGCAGCCAAGATGGGACTAGCGGGGGCATTCCCTTCACAGATACGCAGTATTTT. Amino acid sequence: CASSQDGTSGGIPFTDTQYF.

This clone was picked up a small number of times. The DNA of the CDR3 is TGCAGTGCTAGGAGAGGGGATACGCAGTATTTT. Its translation is CSARRGDTQYF. V is TRBV20-1 and J is TRBJ2-3, with D perhaps TRBD2 (5 bases). Trimming cost V 3 bases and J 6 bases, with 7 bases left between them. The CDR3 is 11 amino acids. Germline CDR1 reads DFQATT; CDR2 reads SNEGSKA (reference sequence).

In the case of this clone: A read error may account for a junction end that differs from germline. This rearrangement joins TRBV2 to TRBJ1-4, with 8 bases lining up with TRBD1. This CDR3 region has 15 residues. Germline-derived CDR1 and CDR2 are SNHLY and FYNNEI. CDR3 nucleotide sequence: TGTGCCAGCAGTGCCGGACAGGGCAAAAATGAAAAACCGTTTTTT. Protein: CASSAGQGKNEKPFF.

The rearrangement uses TRBV18 and TRBJ1-1, with D unclear. The germline V and J ends were trimmed by 5 bases and 1 base, with 8 bases remaining between them. The CDR3 is 13 amino acids. Germline CDR1 and CDR2: KGHSH and LQKENI. The DNA for the CDR3 is TGTGCCAGCTCAGCCGGCGGGAACACTGAAGCTTTCTTT. Translation gives CASSAGGNTEAFF.